The T cell receptor beta chain under discussion was sequenced for a study of cytotoxic CD8 clonotypes in ibrutinib-treated CLL. Study findings and constraints: In sustained-remission versus progressing patients, sampling times differed. Increased clonality at ibrutinib response gave way to a return toward baseline at progression.

A note on this clone: Antigen: not known.

This table comes from immunoSEQ multiplex PCR, and its TCRdb copy is limited to in-frame clones, with some not included. In the table there are 35,000 to 50,000 clones, nearly 70% of which are singletons. Sample: PBMCs, taken after 12 months of ibrutinib treatment. The clonotype was recovered from a human donor with chronic lymphocytic leukemia.

The CDR3 reads CASGKNTEQFF. CDR3 coding DNA: TGTGCCAGTGGGAAGAATACGGAGCAGTTCTTC. This chain links TRBV13 with TRBJ2-1; no clear D. V was clipped by 9 bases and J by 10 bases, with 13 bases between them. Germline loops: CDR1 PRHDT, CDR2 FYEKMQ (reference sequence). CDR3 size: 11 residues.